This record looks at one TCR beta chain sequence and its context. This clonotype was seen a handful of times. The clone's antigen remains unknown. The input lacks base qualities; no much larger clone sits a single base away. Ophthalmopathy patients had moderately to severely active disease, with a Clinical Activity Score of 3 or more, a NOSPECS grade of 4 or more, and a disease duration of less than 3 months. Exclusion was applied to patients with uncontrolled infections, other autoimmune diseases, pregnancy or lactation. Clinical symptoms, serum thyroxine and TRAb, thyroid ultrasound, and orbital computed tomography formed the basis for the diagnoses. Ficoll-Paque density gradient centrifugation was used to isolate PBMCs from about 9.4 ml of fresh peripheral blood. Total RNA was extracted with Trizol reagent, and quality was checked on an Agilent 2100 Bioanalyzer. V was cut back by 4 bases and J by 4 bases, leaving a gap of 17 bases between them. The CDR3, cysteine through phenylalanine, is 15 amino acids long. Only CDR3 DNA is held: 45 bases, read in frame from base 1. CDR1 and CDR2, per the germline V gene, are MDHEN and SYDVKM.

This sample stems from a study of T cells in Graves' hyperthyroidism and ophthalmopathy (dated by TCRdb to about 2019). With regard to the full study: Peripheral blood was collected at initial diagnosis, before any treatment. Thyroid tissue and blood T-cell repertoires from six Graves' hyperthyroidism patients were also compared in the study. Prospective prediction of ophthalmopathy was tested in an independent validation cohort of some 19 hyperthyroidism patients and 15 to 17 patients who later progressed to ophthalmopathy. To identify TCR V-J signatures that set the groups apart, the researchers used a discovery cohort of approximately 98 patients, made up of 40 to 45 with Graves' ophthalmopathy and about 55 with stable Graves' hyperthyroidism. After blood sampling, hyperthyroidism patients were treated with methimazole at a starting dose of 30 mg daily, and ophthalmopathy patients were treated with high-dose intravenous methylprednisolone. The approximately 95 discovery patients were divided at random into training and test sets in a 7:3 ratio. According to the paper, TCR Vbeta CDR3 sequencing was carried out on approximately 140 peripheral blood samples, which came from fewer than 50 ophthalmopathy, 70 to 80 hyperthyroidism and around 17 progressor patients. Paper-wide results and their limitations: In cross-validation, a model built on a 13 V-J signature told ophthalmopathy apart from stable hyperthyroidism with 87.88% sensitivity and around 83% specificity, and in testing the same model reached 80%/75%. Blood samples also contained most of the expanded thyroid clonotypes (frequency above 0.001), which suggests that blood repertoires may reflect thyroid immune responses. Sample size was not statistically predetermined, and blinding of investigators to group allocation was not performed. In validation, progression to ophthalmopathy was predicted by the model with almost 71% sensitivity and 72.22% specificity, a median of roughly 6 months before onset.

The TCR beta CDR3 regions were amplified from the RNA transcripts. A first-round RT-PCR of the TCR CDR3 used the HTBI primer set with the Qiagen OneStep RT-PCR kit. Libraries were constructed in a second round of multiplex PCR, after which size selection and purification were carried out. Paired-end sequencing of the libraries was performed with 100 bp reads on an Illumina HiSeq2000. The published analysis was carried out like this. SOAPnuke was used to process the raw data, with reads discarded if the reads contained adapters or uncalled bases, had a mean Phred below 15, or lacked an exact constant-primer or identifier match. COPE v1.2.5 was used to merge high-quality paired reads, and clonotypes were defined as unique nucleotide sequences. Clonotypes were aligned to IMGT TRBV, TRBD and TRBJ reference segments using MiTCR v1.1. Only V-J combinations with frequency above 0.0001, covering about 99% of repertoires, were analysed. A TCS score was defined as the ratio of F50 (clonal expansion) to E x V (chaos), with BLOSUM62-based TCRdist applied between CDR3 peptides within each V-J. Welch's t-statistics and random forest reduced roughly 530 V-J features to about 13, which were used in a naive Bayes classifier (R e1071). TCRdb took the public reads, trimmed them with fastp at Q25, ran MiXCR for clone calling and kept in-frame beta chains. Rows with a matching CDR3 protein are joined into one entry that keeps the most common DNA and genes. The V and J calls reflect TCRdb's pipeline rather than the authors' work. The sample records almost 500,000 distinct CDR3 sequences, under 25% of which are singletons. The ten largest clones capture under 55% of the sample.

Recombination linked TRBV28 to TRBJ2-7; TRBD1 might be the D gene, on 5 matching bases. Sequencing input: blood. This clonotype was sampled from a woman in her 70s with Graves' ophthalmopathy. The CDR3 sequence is CASSSGGASRYEQYF. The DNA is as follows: TGTGCCAGCAGTTCCGGTGGGGCGTCAAGATACGAGCAGTACTTC.